These 18 T cell receptor beta chains share one sample of origin, sequenced in a study of spatial heterogeneity in lung cancer. Broader study findings: The number of expanded tumor alpha and beta chains correlated with mutation number.

These TCRs' antigens remain unknown. TCRdb re-called the 5' RACE reads with MiXCR, one entry per CDR3 protein. The table lists about 5,100 distinct CDR3 sequences, 6% to 7.5% of them singletons. Time point indicated: sample taken at primary tumor resection. Specimen: lung tumor tissue, collected at surgery. The receptors come from a female donor with early-stage non-small cell lung cancer.

In its sample, this clonotype was seen many times. This beta chain is an off-target read within a library intended for alpha chains, so its frequency means little. The chain combines TRBV20-1 with TRBJ2-1; 7 nucleotides agree with TRBD2. The CDR3 is made up of 13 amino acids. V shed 5 bases and J 6 bases; nucleotides not matched to a gene: 7. Germline CDR1 DFQATT, CDR2 SNEGSKA (reference sequence). DNA of the CDR3: TGCAGTGCTCCGGGGAGGGGAGGCAATGAGCAGTTCTTC. Translated, it gives CSAPGRGGNEQFF.

By share, this clonotype ranks as medium-sized. In a library made to pick up alpha chains, this beta chain is a stray read with a size that means little. The chain couples TRBV12-3 or TRBV12-4 to TRBJ2-2, with D perhaps matching TRBD1 (8 bases). Between the trimmed V and J ends, which lost 8 bases and 4 bases, there was a span of 17 bases. CDR3 length equals 15 residues. This CDR3 reads CASGGVRGPTGELFF. CDR3 nucleotide sequence: TGTGCCAGCGGGGGGGTCAGGGGGCCCACCGGGGAGCTGTTTTTT.

This clonotype occurred many times. This beta chain lies outside the target of a library built for alpha chains; its clone size means little. The J gene is TRBJ2-2, the V gene TRBV29-1, with D possibly matching TRBD2 (6 bases). Trimming took off 7 bases at V and 6 bases at J, with 18 bases between the two ends. Germline CDR1 reads SQVTM; CDR2 reads ANQGSEA. CDR3 length equals 14 residues. CDR3 amino acids: CSALGAGFSGELFF. The CDR3 nucleotides are TGCAGCGCTCTCGGGGCGGGGTTCTCCGGGGAGCTGTTTTTT.

Within the sample, this clonotype is medium-sized (0.01 to 0.1%). Little can be read into the size of this beta chain, an off-target read in a library designed for alpha chains. This rearrangement joins TRBV20-1 to TRBJ2-7; 7 positions agree with TRBD1. Germline V gene data show CDR1 as DFQATT and CDR2 as SNEGSKA (reference sequence). The CDR3 sequence is 11 residues long. Trimming cost V 6 bases and J 9 bases; bases outside gene matches: 8. The CDR3 loop reads CSARTGFGQYF. CDR3 coding DNA: TGCAGTGCCCGGACAGGCTTTGGGCAGTACTTC.

There are many counts of this clonotype. The library was built for alpha chains, so this beta chain is an off-target read and its size means little. V and J are TRBV20-1 and TRBJ2-3, with D perhaps TRBD1 (6 bases). Looked up from germline, CDR1 is DFQATT and CDR2 is SNEGSKA (reference sequence). Trimming took 0 bases from V and 6 from J, leaving 10 bases between them. CDR3 size: 13 residues. CDR3 DNA sequence: TGCAGTGCTAGAGAACAGGGACCGGATACGCAGTATTTT. Its protein product is CSAREQGPDTQYF.

This clonotype was detected ten times or more. Found in a library prepared for alpha chains, this beta chain is an off-target read, and its abundance has little meaning. The chain employs TRBV12-3 or TRBV12-4 and TRBJ2-1; 9 nucleotides line up with TRBD2. Germline trimming cut 6 bases from V and 7 bases from J; bases unmatched to any gene: 10. The CDR3 is 15 residues long. CDR3 in amino acids: CASRPTSGLMNEQFF. The CDR3 DNA is TGTGCCAGCAGGCCAACTAGCGGGTTAATGAATGAGCAGTTCTTC.

This clonotype was seen many times. This beta chain is an off-target read within a library intended for alpha chains, so its frequency means little. The V call is TRBV6-1, the J call TRBJ2-3, with 7 nucleotides matching TRBD2. This CDR3 is built from 17 residues. After removal of 3 bases from V and 4 bases from J, the junction contained 13 bases not matched to a gene. CDR1 is MNHNS and CDR2 is SASEGT in the germline V gene. CDR3 sequence reads: CASSDWVRTRASDTQYF. The CDR3 nucleotides read TGTGCCAGCAGTGATTGGGTGAGGACTAGGGCCTCAGATACGCAGTATTTT.

This clonotype was observed many times. The size of this beta chain means little, since it is a stray read in a library made for alpha chains. This chain joins TRBV24-1 and TRBJ1-5, with a weak D call TRBD1 (6 bases). The length of the CDR3 is 15 residues. V was shortened by 3 bases and J by 4 bases, with 12 bases between the two germline ends. Per germline, CDR1 KGHDR and CDR2 SFDVKD. The chain's CDR3 is CATSDDRSLNQPQHF. For the CDR3, the DNA is TGTGCCACCAGTGATGACAGGTCCTTAAATCAGCCCCAGCATTTT.

This clonotype was detected ten times or more. In a library made to pick up alpha chains, this beta chain is a stray read with a size that means little. This chain links TRBV3-1 with TRBJ2-7, with D possibly called TRBD1 or TRBD2 (5 bases each). Germline loops: CDR1 LGHDT, CDR2 YNNKEL (reference sequence). V shed 3 bases and J shed 6 bases, with 6 bases lying between them. This CDR3 contains 11 residues. CDR3 nucleotide sequence: TGTGCCAGCAGCCAGGGGGTCGAGCAGTACTTC. Translating it yields CASSQGVEQYF.

By share, this clonotype counts as medium-sized. The size of this beta chain means little, since it is a stray read in a library made for alpha chains. V is TRBV9 and J is TRBJ1-2; D gene ambiguous. Germline V gene sequence: CDR1 SGDLS, CDR2 YYNGEE. The CDR3 totals 13 residues. The V and J ends lost 0 bases and 4 bases respectively, with 7 bases between them. CDR3 DNA: TGTGCCAGCAGCGTAGCACAGTTCTATGGCTACACCTTC. It specifies CASSVAQFYGYTF.

This clonotype was seen many times. For a library built for alpha chains, this beta chain is a stray read; little rests on its size. This chain uses TRBV28 with TRBJ2-4, with TRBD1 identical over 7 bases. This CDR3 contains 17 residues. Germline V gene lookup returns CDR1 MDHEN and CDR2 SYDVKM. With V trimmed by 4 bases and J by 2 bases, 11 bases remained unmatched. Here the CDR3 DNA reads TGTGCCAGCAGTTCCCCTAGGGGGCCTGGGACCAAAAACATTCAGTACTTC. Translation: CASSSPRGPGTKNIQYF.

This clonotype has at least ten counts. A library prepared for alpha chains yielded this beta chain as an off-target read; its size is of little meaning. The chain has TRBV27 and TRBJ2-2; D is undetermined. The CDR3 extends over 14 amino acids. V was trimmed by 5 bases and J by 7 bases, leaving 14 bases between them. Germline V lookup: CDR1 MNHEY, CDR2 SMNVEV (reference sequence). The CDR3 loop is CASSPPLRLGELFF. The CDR3 DNA reads as TGTGCCAGCAGTCCACCTCTAAGGCTCGGGGAGCTGTTTTTT.

The table lists this clonotype with many counts. With the library built for alpha chains, this beta chain is off target and its frequency is not meaningful. The chain has TRBV2 and TRBJ2-5, with D perhaps TRBD1 (5 bases). V was pared by 1 base and J by 5 bases, with 11 bases between. The CDR3 runs to 14 residues. Germline CDR1 is SNHLY and CDR2 is FYNNEI. CDR3 coding DNA: TGTGCCAGCAGTGAAGAACAGGTGGGCGAGACCCAGTACTTC. Translating gives CASSEEQVGETQYF.

This clonotype was seen ten or more times. Because this beta chain is a stray read in a library intended to capture alpha chains, its abundance should not be given much weight. The chain links TRBV10-1 to TRBJ2-2; 7 bases are a match to TRBD2. The V gene's germline CDR1 is WNHNN and CDR2 SYGVQD (reference sequence). This CDR3 has 15 residues. V lost 8 bases, J lost 1 base, and 7 bases stayed unmatched. CDR3 sequence (DNA): TGCGCCAGCGGGGGGGACCCCAGGAACACCGGGGAGCTGTTTTTT. Protein product: CASGGDPRNTGELFF.

Many counts were recorded for this clonotype. Because this beta chain is a stray read in a library intended to capture alpha chains, its abundance should not be given much weight. The V gene is TRBV27, the J gene TRBJ2-1; D possibly corresponds to TRBD2 (7 bases). Germline V gene lookup returns CDR1 MNHEY and CDR2 SMNVEV (reference sequence). The CDR3 runs to 18 residues. With 3 bases removed from V and 0 bases from J, the gap between germline ends came to 18 bases. CDR3 DNA: TGTGCCAGCAGTTTGTCCCTTAGAGGGGGGGGCTCCTACAATGAGCAGTTCTTC. It codes for CASSLSLRGGGSYNEQFF.

This clonotype came up many times. In a library made to pick up alpha chains, this beta chain is a stray read with a size that means little. This chain joins TRBV10-2 and TRBJ1-5; D gene ambiguous. The germline V gene encodes CDR1 WSHSY and CDR2 SAAADI. With 3 bases removed from V and 5 bases from J, the gap between germline ends came to 11 bases. The CDR3 has 14 amino acids. The CDR3 coding sequence is TGCGCCAGCAGTGAAGGTCAGCAACATCAGCCCCAGCATTTT. This sequence encodes CASSEGQQHQPQHF.

On this clonotype itself: This beta chain came through as a stray read in a library set up for alpha chains, and its size says little. This chain uses TRBV5-1 with TRBJ2-1; D is unresolved. Trimming stripped 0 bases from V and 8 bases from J, with 15 bases between. Looked up from germline, CDR1 is SGHRS and CDR2 is YFSETQ. The CDR3 is made up of 15 amino acids. The CDR3 DNA reads as TGCGCCAGCAGCTTGGACCCTAGTTTCGACGATGAGCAGTTCTTC. This codes for CASSLDPSFDDEQFF.

This clonotype is medium-sized within its sample. The library was designed around alpha chains, so this beta chain is a stray read whose abundance carries little weight. The chain uses TRBV11-1 and TRBJ2-3; D not resolved. The CDR3 covers 16 residues. With 1 base removed from V and 0 bases from J, the gap between germline ends came to 11 bases. Germline CDR1 SGHAT, CDR2 FQDESV (reference sequence). DNA for the CDR3: TGTGCCAGCAGCTTAGATACCTTCTCTAGCACAGATACGCAGTATTTT. Translating it yields CASSLDTFSSTDTQYF.